This T cell receptor beta chain is drawn from a study of beta chain features in type 1 diabetes. General observations from the study: Type 1 diabetes patients showed a moderate but significant shortening of TCRB CDR3s in all four CD4+ subsets.

Every isolated RNA sample was fully reverse transcribed, so sequencing captured expressed TCRB transcripts. Only in-frame clones appear in the TCRdb table, and some are missing; sequencing was by immunoSEQ multiplex PCR. The sample holds 20,000 to 25,000 clones, about 57% seen once. A word on this clone: Its antigen is currently unknown.

This CDR3 contains 13 residues. CDR1 is SGDLS, CDR2 YYNGEE, per germline. Trimming stripped 0 bases from V and 3 bases from J, with 6 bases between. Sequenced: stem cell memory CD4+ T cells from blood. This sequence was found in a young man with type 1 diabetes. The chain combines TRBV9 with TRBJ2-5, with TRBD1 as a possible D gene (5 bases). The CDR3 reads CASSVAREETQYF. Written as DNA, the CDR3 is TGTGCCAGCAGCGTAGCCAGGGAAGAGACCCAGTACTTC.